Listed here is a single TCR beta chain. Enrollment of patients from Seattle took place during active infection, with longitudinal follow-up. These data are taken from a study of blood T cell repertoires in COVID-19. Only in-frame clones appear in the TCRdb table, and some are missing; sequencing was by immunoSEQ multiplex PCR. The table has roughly 150,000 clones, just under 85% seen once; the top ten hold over 7%. This CDR3 is built from 10 residues. Germline CDR1 and CDR2: MNHEY and SMNVEV (reference sequence). J lost 7 bases, V lost 9 bases, and 0 bases had no gene match. The clonotype was recovered from an elderly woman with COVID-19, enrolled during active disease. This chain connects TRBV27 to TRBJ1-2; 9 bases are a match to TRBD1. The sample comprised peripheral blood. CDR3 DNA sequence: TGTGCCAGGACAGGGGGTGGCTACACCTTC. As protein: CARTGGGYTF.